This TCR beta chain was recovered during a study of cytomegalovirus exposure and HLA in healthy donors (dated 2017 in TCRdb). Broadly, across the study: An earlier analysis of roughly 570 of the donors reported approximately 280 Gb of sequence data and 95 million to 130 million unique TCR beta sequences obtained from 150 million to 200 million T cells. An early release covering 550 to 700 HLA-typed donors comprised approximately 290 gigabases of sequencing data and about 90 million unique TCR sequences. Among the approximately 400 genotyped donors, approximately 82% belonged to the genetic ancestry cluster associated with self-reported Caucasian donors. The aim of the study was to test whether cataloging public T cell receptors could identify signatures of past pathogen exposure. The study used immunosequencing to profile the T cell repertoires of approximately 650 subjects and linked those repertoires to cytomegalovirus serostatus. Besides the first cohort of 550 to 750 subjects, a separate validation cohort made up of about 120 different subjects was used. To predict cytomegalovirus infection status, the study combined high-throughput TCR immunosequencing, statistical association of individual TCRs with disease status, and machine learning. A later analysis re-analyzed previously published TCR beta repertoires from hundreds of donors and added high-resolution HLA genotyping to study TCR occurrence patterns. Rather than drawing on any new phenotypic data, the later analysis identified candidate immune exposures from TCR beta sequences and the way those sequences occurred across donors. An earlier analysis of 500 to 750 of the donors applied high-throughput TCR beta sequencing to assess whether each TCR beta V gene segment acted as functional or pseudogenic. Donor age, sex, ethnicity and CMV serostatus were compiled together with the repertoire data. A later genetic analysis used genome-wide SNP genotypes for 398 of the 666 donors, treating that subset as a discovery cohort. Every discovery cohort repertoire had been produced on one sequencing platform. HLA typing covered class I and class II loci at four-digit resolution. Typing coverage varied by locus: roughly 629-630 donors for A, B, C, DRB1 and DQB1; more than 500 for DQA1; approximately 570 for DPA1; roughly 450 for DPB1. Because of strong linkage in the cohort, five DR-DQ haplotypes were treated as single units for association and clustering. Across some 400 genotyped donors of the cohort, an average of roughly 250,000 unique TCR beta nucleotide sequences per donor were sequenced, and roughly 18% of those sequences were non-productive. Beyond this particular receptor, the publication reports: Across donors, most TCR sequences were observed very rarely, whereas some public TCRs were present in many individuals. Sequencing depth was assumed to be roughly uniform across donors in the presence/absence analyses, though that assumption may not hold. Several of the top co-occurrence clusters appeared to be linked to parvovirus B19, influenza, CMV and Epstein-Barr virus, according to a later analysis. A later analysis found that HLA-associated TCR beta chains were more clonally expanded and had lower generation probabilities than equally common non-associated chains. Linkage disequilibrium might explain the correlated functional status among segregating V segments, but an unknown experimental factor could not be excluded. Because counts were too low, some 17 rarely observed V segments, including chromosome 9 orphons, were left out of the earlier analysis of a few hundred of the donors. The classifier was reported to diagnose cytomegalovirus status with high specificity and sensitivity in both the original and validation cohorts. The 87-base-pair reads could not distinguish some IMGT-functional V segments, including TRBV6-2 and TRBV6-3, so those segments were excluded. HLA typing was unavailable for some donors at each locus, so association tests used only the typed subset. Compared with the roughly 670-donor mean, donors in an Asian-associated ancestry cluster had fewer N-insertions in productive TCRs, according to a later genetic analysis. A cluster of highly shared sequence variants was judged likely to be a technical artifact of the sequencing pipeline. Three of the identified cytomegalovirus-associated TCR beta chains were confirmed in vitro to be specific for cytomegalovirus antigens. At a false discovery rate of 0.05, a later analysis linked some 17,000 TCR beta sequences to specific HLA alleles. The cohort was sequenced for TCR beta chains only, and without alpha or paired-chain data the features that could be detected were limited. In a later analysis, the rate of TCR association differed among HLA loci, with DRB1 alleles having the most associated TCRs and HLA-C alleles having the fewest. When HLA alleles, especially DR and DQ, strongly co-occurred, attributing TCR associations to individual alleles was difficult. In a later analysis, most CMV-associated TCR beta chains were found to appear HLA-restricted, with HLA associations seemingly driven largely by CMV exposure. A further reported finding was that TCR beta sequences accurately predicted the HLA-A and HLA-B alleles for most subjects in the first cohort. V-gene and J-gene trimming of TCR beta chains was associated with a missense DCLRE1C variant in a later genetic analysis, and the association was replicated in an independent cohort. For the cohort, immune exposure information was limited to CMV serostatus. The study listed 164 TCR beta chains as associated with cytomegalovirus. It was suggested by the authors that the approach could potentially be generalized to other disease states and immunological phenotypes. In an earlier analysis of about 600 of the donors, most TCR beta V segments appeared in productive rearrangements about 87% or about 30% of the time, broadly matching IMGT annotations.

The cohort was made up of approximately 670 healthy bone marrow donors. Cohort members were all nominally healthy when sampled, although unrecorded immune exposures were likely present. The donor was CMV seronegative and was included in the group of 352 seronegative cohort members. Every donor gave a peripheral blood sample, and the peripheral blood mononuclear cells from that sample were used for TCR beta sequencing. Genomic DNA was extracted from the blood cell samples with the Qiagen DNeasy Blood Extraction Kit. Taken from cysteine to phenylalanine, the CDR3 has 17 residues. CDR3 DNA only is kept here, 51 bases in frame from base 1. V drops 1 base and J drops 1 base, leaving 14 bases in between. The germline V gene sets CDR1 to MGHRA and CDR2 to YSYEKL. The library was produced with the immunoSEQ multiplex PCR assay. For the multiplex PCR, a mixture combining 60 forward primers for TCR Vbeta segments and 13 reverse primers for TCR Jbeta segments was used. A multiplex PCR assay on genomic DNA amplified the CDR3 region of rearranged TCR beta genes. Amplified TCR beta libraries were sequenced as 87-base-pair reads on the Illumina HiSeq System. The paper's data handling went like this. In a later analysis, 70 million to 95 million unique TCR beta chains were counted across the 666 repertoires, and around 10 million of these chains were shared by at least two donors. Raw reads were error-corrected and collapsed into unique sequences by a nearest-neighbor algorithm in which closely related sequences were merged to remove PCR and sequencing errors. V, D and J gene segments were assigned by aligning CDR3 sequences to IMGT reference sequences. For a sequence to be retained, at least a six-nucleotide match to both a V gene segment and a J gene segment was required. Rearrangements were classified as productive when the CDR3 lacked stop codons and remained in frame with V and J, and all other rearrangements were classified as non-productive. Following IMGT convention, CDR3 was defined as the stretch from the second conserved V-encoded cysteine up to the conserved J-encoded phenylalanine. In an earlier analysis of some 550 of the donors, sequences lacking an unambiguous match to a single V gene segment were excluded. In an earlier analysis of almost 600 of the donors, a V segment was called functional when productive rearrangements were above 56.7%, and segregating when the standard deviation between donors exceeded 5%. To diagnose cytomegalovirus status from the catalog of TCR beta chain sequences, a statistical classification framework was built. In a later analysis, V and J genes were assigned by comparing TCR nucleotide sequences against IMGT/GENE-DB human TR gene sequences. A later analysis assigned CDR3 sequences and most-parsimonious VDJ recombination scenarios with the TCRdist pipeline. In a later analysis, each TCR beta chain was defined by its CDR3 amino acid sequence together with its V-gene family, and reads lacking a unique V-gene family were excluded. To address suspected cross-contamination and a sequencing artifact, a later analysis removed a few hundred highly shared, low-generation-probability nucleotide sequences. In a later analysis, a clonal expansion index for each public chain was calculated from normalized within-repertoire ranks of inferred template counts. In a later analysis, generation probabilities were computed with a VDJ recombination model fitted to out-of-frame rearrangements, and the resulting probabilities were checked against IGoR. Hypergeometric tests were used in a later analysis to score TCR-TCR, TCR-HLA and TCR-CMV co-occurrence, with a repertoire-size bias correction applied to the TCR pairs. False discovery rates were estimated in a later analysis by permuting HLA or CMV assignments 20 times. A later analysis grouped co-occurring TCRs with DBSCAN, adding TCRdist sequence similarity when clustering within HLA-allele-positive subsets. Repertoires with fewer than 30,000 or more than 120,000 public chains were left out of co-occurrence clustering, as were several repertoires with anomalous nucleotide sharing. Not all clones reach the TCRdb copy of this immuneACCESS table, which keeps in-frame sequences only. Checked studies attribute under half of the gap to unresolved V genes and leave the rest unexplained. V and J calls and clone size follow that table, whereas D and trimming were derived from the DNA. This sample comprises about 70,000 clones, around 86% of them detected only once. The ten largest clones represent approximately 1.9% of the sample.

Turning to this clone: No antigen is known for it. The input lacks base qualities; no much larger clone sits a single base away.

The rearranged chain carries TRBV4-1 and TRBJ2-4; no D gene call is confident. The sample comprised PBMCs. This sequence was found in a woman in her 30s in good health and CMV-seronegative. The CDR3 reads CASSQALPRSAKNIQYF. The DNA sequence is TGCGCCAGCAGCCAAGCCCTCCCCCGGTCGGCCAAAAACATTCAGTACTTC.